This T cell receptor (beta chain) was identified in a study of human T cells and chemical hapten exposure. The wider study: Patch tests applied 0.01% DPC to the upper back, read at 6 days. Notes on the study in general: Relative to control repertoires, expanded TCRs gave rise to significantly more large CDR3 similarity clusters. All donors were alopecia patients, so their immunity may differ from that of healthy people.

V lost 1 base and J lost 7; bases outside the gene matches: 4. The CDR3 runs 15 residues. CDR1 and CDR2 from the germline V gene are SGHAT and FQNNGV. Time point in this sample: patch test 1, 2 weeks after DPC sensitization. The treatment here: therapeutic diphenylcyclopropenone sensitization with weekly scalp DPC. This clonotype was seen at least ten times. Its antigen is not known. Each CDR3 protein is one row after TCRdb ran MiXCR on the RACE reads. The sample holds some 400,000 distinct CDR3 sequences, about 4.4% seen once. The chain carries TRBV11-2 and TRBJ2-1, with TRBD1 identical over 10 bases. This TCR was sampled from a woman between 50 and 59 years old with alopecia areata. Some clones in this sample may be carry-over from other donors' samples. Sample: whole blood, taken in connection with sensitization to the hapten diphenylcyclopropenone (DPC). The CDR3 sequence: CASSLGDRGWNEQFF. The CDR3 region has the DNA TGTGCCAGCAGCTTAGGGGACAGGGGATGGAATGAGCAGTTCTTC.